Listed here are 18 T cell receptor beta chains from one sample, sequenced in a study of STAT5B mutations in CD4+ large granular lymphocyte leukemia. The table came from immunoSEQ multiplex PCR; TCRdb's copy has only in-frame clones and leaves some out. Found here are about 35,000 clones, 55% to 80% of them singletons; the top ten hold 1.5% to 2%. Sequencing input: CD4+ T cells from blood buffy coats. The receptors stem from a human donor in good health.

V is TRBV4-1 and J is TRBJ1-2; no clear D. The CDR3 totals 16 residues. Germline V gene lookup returns CDR1 MGHRA and CDR2 YSYEKL. The ends were cut back, 3 bases at V and 6 bases at J, with 20 bases in the middle. In nucleotides, the CDR3 is TGCGCCAGCAGCCACATTTTGAGGAGGAGGGCTGATGGCTACACCTTC. Amino acids: CASSHILRRRADGYTF.

This chain joins TRBV5-1 and TRBJ2-7; 7 bases match TRBD1. V was clipped by 4 bases and J by 0 bases; unmatched bases: 10. CDR1 and CDR2 from the germline V gene are SGHRS and YFSETQ. There are 16 residues in the CDR3. Here the CDR3 DNA reads TGCGCCAGCAGCCACAACACAGGGGCCGCCTCCTACGAGCAGTACTTC. Amino acid sequence: CASSHNTGAASYEQYF. Combining the CDR3 with reference TRBV5-1 and TRBJ2-7 gives the whole variable domain KAGVTQTPRYLIKTRGQQVTLSCSPISGHRSVSWYQQTPGQGLQFLFEYFSETQRNKGNFPGRFSGRQFSNSRSEMNVSTLELGDSALYLCASSHNTGAASYEQYFGPGTRLTVT.

This clone appeared once. The V call is TRBV2, the J call TRBJ2-5; D ambiguous. Germline CDR1 reads SNHLY; CDR2 reads FYNNEI. This CDR3 spans 12 amino acids. V was cut by 6 bases and J by 4 bases, with 9 bases left in between. The CDR3 sequence: CASRAWGETQYF. Here the CDR3 DNA reads TGTGCCAGCAGGGCGTGGGGAGAGACCCAGTACTTC.

J is TRBJ2-2 and V is TRBV10-3; no clear D gene. Trimming cost V 4 bases and J 5 bases, with 8 bases left between them. This CDR3 is 13 amino acids long. Per the germline V gene, CDR1 is ENHRY and CDR2 is SYGVKD. In DNA form, the CDR3 reads TGTGCCATCAGTGGGCCTGTAACCGGGGAGCTGTTTTTT. It translates to CAISGPVTGELFF.

The chain is built from TRBV2 and TRBJ1-3; D gene uncertain. Germline CDR1 and CDR2: SNHLY and FYNNEI. This CDR3 has 12 residues. The V end lost 7 bases, the J end lost 0 bases, and 4 bases lay between the germline ends. The DNA for the CDR3 is TGTGCCAGCACGTTCTCTGGAAACACCATATATTTT. This sequence encodes CASTFSGNTIYF.

This clone was recorded only once. V gene TRBV5-1 combines with J gene TRBJ2-3; TRBD2 agrees at 8 bases. The junction had 4 bases not matched to a gene; V was cut back by 0 bases and J by 4 bases. Germline V gene sequence: CDR1 SGHRS, CDR2 YFSETQ. The CDR3 loop spans 15 amino acids. CDR3: CASSLVTSGADTQYF. CDR3 nucleotides: TGCGCCAGCAGCTTGGTAACTAGCGGCGCAGATACGCAGTATTTT.

The rearrangement joins TRBV4-2 to TRBJ1-2, with 7 bases matching TRBD1. Germline trimming cut 4 bases from V and 4 bases from J; bases unmatched to any gene: 9. CDR1 is LGHNA and CDR2 is YNFKEQ in the germline V gene. This CDR3 contains 15 residues. CDR3: CASSLDREGRYGYTF. CDR3 DNA sequence: TGTGCCAGCAGCCTAGACAGGGAAGGTCGCTATGGCTACACCTTC.

This rearrangement joins TRBV10-3 to TRBJ1-5; D may be TRBD1 (6 bases). This CDR3 comprises 13 residues. V lost 7 bases to trimming and J lost 6 bases, with 13 bases between them. CDR1 ENHRY and CDR2 SYGVKD come from the germline V gene. The CDR3 DNA reads TGTGCCATCATGGCAGGGGAGGGTCAGCCCCAGCATTTT. As protein: CAIMAGEGQPQHF.

The chain is built from TRBV2 and TRBJ2-7, with D perhaps matching TRBD1 (6 bases). V lost 7 bases to trimming and J lost 4 bases, with 20 bases between them. The CDR3 covers 15 residues. CDR1 and CDR2 from the germline V gene are SNHLY and FYNNEI. In DNA, the CDR3 is TGTGCCAGCATGAAGGGGGTCCTAAACCTTTACGAGCAGTACTTC. It translates to CASMKGVLNLYEQYF.

Only one count was recorded for this clone. The chain uses TRBV6-6 and TRBJ2-5; D is undetermined. The CDR3 extends over 13 amino acids. V shed 6 bases and J shed 1 base, with 9 bases lying between them. CDR1 is MNHNY, CDR2 SVGAGI, per germline (reference sequence). The CDR3 loop is CASSQLPQETQYF. The CDR3 region has the DNA TGTGCCAGCAGCCAACTACCCCAAGAGACCCAGTACTTC.

V usage is TRBV7-9 and J usage is TRBJ2-3, with 7 bases aligning to TRBD1. This CDR3 is built from 16 residues. Germline CDR1 reads SEHNR; CDR2 reads FQNEAQ (reference sequence). V was clipped by 4 bases and J by 0 bases; unmatched bases: 7. CDR3 sequence (DNA): TGTGCCAGCAGCTCTTGGCAGGGGGATAGCACAGATACGCAGTATTTT. Translated: CASSSWQGDSTDTQYF.

The V call is TRBV27, the J call TRBJ1-5; TRBD1 agrees at 8 bases. This CDR3 is built from 14 residues. With V trimmed by 4 bases and J by 2 bases, 1 base remained unmatched. Germline CDR1 MNHEY, CDR2 SMNVEV (reference sequence). The CDR3 DNA follows: TGTGCCAGCAGTTGGGGACAGGGCAATCAGCCCCAGCATTTT. Translation: CASSWGQGNQPQHF.

The CDR3 loop is CATSADPGRDEQYF. The CDR3 DNA follows: TGTGCCACCAGCGCGGACCCAGGACGAGACGAGCAGTACTTC. This chain links TRBV15 with TRBJ2-7; D gene ambiguous. Trimming shortened V by 5 bases and J by 5 bases, and 16 bases separated the two germline ends. Germline assignment: CDR1 LNHNV and CDR2 YYDKDF (reference sequence). This CDR3 region has 14 residues.

The chain recombines TRBV7-6 with TRBJ2-1, with 10 bases fitting TRBD2. There are 15 residues in the CDR3. Germline V gene sequence: CDR1 SGHVS, CDR2 FNYEAQ. V shed 5 bases and J 6 bases; nucleotides not matched to a gene: 7. This CDR3 is CASSISGGNGNEQFF. The CDR3 DNA reads TGTGCCAGCAGCATTAGCGGGGGGAACGGCAATGAGCAGTTCTTC.

The V call is TRBV7-6, the J call TRBJ2-6; D not certain. The CDR3 spans 14 residues. The germline V and J ends were trimmed by 6 bases and 0 bases, with 6 bases remaining between them. Germline CDR1 reads SGHVS; CDR2 reads FNYEAQ. The CDR3 region is CASRPSSGANVLTF. CDR3 coding DNA: TGTGCCAGCAGGCCTAGCTCTGGGGCCAACGTCCTGACTTTC.

This chain connects TRBV27 to TRBJ2-4; TRBD2 might be the D (7 bases). Trimming pared 2 bases from V and 6 bases from J, leaving 17 bases between. Germline CDR1 is MNHEY and CDR2 is SMNVEV (reference sequence). The CDR3 contains 16 residues. CDR3 amino acids: CASSLRGGGVGNIQYF. The CDR3 coding sequence is TGTGCCAGCAGTTTAAGGGGGGGCGGGGTGGGAAACATTCAGTACTTC.

In the case of this clone: This same CDR3 is encoded by further DNA sequences in the sample. This rearrangement joins TRBV11-2 to TRBJ1-1, with D possibly matching TRBD1 (6 bases). Trimming left V 5 bases short and J 2 bases short, with 9 bases between. This CDR3 is built from 13 residues. CDR1 SGHAT and CDR2 FQNNGV come from the germline V gene. Here the CDR3 reads CASSGQLNTEAFF. In nucleotides, the CDR3 is TGTGCCAGCAGCGGACAGCTAAACACTGAAGCTTTCTTT.

The V call is TRBV18, the J call TRBJ1-4; no clear D. This CDR3 comprises 18 residues. Deletions cut 0 bases from V and 0 bases from J, with 14 bases between. The V gene's germline CDR1 is KGHSH and CDR2 LQKENI. The CDR3 sequence: CASSPPSDAVATNEKLFF. CDR3 nucleotides: TGTGCCAGCTCACCACCCTCCGACGCCGTTGCAACTAATGAAAAACTGTTTTTT.